The sample holds many counts of the clone carrying this T cell receptor beta chain. Its antigen is unknown. All donors were healthy Caucasians. TCRdb re-analysed the 5' RACE reads in MiXCR, keeping a single row per CDR3 protein. The profile shows more than 1.5 million distinct CDR3 sequences, 32% of them singletons. Trimming took 6 bases from V and 2 from J; bases not matched to a gene: 7. Germline values: CDR1 SNHLY, CDR2 FYNNEI. This CDR3 is 16 amino acids long. The record originates from a study of identical twins. General study points: Insertions were reduced in abundant cord blood beta clonotypes but not in memory repertoires. Not following the same donors, the study drew its conclusions from cross-sectional statistical analysis. Invariant populations such as MAIT and iNKT cells could partly muddle zero-insertion analyses.

The V gene is TRBV2, the J gene TRBJ2-3; 11 positions match TRBD2. Specimen: cord blood. The TCR comes from a newborn girl in good health. The CDR3 loop is CASSRRLAGTTDTQYF. CDR3 bases: TGTGCCAGCAGCCGGAGACTAGCGGGAACCACAGATACGCAGTATTTT.